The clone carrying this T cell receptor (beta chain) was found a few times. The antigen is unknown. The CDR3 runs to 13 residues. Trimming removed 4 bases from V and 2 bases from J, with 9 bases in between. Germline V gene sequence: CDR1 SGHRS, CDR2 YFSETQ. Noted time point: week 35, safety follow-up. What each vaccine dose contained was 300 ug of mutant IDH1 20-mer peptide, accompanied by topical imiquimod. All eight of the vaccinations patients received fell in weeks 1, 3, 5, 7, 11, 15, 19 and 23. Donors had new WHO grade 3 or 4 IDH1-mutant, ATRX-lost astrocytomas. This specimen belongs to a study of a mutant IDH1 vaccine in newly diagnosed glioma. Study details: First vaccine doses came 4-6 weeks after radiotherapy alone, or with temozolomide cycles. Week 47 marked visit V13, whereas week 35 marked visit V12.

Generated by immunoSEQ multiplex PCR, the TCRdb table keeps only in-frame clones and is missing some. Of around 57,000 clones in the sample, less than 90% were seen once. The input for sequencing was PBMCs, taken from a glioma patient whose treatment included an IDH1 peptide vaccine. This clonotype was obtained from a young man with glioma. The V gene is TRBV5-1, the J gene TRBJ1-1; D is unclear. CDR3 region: CASSRTENTEAFF. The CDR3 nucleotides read TGCGCCAGCAGCAGGACCGAAAACACTGAAGCTTTCTTT. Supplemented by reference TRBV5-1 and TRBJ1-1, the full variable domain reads KAGVTQTPRYLIKTRGQQVTLSCSPISGHRSVSWYQQTPGQGLQFLFEYFSETQRNKGNFPGRFSGRQFSNSRSEMNVSTLELGDSALYLCASSRTENTEAFFGQGTRLTVV.